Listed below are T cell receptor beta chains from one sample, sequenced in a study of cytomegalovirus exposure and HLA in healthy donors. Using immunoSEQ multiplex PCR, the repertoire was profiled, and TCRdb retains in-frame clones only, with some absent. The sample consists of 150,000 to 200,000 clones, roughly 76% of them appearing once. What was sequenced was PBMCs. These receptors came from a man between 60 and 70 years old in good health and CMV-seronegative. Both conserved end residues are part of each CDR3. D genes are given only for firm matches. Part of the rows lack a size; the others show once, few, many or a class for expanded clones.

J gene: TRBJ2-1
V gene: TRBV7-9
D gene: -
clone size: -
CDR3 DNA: TGTTCCAGCAGCCCTCTGTTTTTACTAGCCCTTAACAATGAGCAGTTCTTC
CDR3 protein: CSSSPLFLLALNNEQFF

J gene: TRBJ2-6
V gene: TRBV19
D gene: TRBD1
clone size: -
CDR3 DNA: TGTGCCAGTAGTATCCAGACAGGGGGCACATTAGCCTCTGGGGCCAACGTCCTGACTTTC
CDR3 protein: CASSIQTGGTLASGANVLTF

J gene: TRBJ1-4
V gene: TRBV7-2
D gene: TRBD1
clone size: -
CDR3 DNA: TGTGCCAGCAGCTTGGACAGGGGGGCTGAAAAACTGTTTTTT
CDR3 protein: CASSLDRGAEKLFF

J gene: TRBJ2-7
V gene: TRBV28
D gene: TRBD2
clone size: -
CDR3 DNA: TGTGCCAGCAGGAAAGCGGGGGCGCTTGATGAGCAGTACTTC
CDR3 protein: CASRKAGALDEQYF

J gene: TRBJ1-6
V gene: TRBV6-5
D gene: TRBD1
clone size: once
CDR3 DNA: TGTGCCAGCAGTTTACAGGGGAAGAATTCACCCCTCCACTTT
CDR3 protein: CASSLQGKNSPLHF

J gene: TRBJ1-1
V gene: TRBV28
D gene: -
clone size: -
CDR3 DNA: TGTGCCAGCAGTTTGTCCGGGACGGGGACACTTGAAGCTTTCTTT
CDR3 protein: CASSLSGTGTLEAFF

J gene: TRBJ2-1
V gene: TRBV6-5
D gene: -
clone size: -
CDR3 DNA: TGTGCCAGCAGTTCCCTACTCAATGAGCAGTTCTTC
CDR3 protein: CASSSLLNEQFF

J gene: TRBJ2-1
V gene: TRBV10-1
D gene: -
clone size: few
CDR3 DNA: TGCGCCACGAAGGAGGATGGTTCCTACAATGAGCAGTTCTTC
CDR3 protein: CATKEDGSYNEQFF

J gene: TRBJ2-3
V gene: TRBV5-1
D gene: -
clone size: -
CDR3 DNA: TGCGCCAGCAGGCCCGGATGGACAGATACACAGTATTTT
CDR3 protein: CASRPGWTDTQYF

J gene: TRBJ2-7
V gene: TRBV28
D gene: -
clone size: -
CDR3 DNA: TGTGCCAGCAGTTTATGGAGAGGGTACGAGCAGTACTTC
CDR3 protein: CASSLWRGYEQYF

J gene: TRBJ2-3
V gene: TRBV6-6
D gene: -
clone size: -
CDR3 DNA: TGTGCCAGCAGTTCCCCGGGAGACACAGATACGCAGTATTTT
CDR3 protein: CASSSPGDTDTQYF

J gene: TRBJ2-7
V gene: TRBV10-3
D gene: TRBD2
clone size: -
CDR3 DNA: TGTGCCATCAGTGAGTCTGAGACTAGCGGCTCCTACGAGCAGTACTTC
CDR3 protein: CAISESETSGSYEQYF

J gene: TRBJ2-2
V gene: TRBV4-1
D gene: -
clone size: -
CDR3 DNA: TGCGCCAGCAGCCGAGTTTTACAGGGAGCCGGGGAGCTGTTTTTT
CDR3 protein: CASSRVLQGAGELFF

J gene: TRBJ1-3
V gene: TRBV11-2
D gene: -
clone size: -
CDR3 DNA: TGTGCCAGCAGCCCCGTGGGGGCAGCTGGAAACACCATATATTTT
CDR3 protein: CASSPVGAAGNTIYF

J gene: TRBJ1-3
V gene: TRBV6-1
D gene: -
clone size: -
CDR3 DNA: TGTGCCAGCAGCAGACAGAGCTCTGGAAACACCATATATTTT
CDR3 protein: CASSRQSSGNTIYF

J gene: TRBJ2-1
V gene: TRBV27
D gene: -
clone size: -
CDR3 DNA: TGTGCCAGCACCTCGGGTTCTAGCCTCAATGAGCAGTTCTTC
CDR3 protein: CASTSGSSLNEQFF

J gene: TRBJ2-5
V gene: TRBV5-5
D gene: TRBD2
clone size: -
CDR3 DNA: TGTGCCAGCAGCTTGCTTCTAGCGGGGGGAGAGACCCAGTACTTC
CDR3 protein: CASSLLLAGGETQYF

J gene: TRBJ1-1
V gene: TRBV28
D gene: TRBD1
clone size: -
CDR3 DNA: TGTGCCAGCAGATTATGGACAGGGGAGGCTTTCTTT
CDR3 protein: CASRLWTGEAFF

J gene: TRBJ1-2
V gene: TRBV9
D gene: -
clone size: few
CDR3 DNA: TGTGCCAGCAGCGTAGAAGCACAGAACTATGGCTACACCTTC
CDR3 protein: CASSVEAQNYGYTF

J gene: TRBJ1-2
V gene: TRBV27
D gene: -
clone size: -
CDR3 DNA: TGTGCCAGCAGTTCGGGACACCATGGCTACACCTTC
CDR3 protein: CASSSGHHGYTF

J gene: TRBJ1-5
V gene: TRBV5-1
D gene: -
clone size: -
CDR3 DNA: TGCGCCAGCAGCTTGCTACAGGGCCCAAATCAGCCCCAGCATTTT
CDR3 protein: CASSLLQGPNQPQHF

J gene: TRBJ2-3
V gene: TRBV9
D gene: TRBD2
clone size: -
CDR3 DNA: TGTGCCAGCAGGGGACTAGCAGACACAGATACGCAGTATTTT
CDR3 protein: CASRGLADTDTQYF

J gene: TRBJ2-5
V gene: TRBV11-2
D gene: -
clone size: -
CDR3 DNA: TGTGCCAGCAGCTTAACTAGAACAGGGCAAGAGACCCAGTACTTC
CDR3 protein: CASSLTRTGQETQYF

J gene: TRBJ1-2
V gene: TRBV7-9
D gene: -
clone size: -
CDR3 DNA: TGTGCCAGCAGCTTAATAGAAAACTATGGCTACACCTTC
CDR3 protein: CASSLIENYGYTF

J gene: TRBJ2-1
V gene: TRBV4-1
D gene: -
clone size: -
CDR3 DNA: TGCGCCAGCAGCCAAGATCTAAGGGGCTCCTACAATGAGCAGTTCTTC
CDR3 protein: CASSQDLRGSYNEQFF

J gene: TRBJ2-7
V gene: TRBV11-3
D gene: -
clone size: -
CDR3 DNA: TGTGCCAGAAACCGCCGCGGAGTGAGGCTAGCGTCGTCCTACGAGCAGTACTTC
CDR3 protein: CARNRRGVRLASSYEQYF

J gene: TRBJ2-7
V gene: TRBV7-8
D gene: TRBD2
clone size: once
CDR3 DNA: TGTGCCAGCAGCTGGGGACTAGCGGGAGGGCCTTCCTACGAGCAGTACTTC
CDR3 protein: CASSWGLAGGPSYEQYF

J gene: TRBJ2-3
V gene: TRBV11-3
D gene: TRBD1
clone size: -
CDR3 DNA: TGTGCCAGCAGCTTAGGGACAGGGTATGCAGATACGCAGTATTTT
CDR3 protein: CASSLGTGYADTQYF

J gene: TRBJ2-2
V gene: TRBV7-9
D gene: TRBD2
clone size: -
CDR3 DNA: TGTGCCAGCAGCTTAGCGATGGAAGCGGGGGGGAACACCGGGGAGCTGTTTTTT
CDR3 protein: CASSLAMEAGGNTGELFF

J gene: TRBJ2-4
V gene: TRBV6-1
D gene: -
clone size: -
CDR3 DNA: TGTGCCAGCAGTGAAGGGGGGGTCGTAGCCAAAAACATTCAGTACTTC
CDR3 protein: CASSEGGVVAKNIQYF

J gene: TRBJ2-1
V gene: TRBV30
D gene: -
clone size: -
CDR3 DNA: TGTGCCTGGAGTTCGTTAGCTTTAGCGGCCGACTCCTACAATGAGCAGTTCTTC
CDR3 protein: CAWSSLALAADSYNEQFF

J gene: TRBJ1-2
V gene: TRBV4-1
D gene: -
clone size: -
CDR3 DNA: TGCGCCAGCAGCCAAGCGGCGACAGGCGTCCGGGGCTACACCTTC
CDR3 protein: CASSQAATGVRGYTF

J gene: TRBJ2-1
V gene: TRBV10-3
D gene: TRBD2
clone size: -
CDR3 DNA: TGTGCCACCAACTGGCTAGCGGAGGACAATGAGCAGTTCTTC
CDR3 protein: CATNWLAEDNEQFF

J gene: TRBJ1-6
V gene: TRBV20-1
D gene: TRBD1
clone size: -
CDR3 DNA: TGCAGTGCTAGATCCGGACAGGGCGGCGACTTT
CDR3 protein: CSARSGQGGDF

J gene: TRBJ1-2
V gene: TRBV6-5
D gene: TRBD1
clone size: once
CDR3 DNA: TGTGCCAGCAGTCTCGGACAGGCTAACTATGGCTACACCTTC
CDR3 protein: CASSLGQANYGYTF

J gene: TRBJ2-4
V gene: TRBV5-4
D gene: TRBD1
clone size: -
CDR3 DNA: TGTGCCAGCAGCCTCAGGGGACAGGGGAACATTCAGTACTTC
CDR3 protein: CASSLRGQGNIQYF

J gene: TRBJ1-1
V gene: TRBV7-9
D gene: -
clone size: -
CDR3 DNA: TGTGCCAGCAGCTTACAGGGGCCGATGAACACTGAAGCTTTCTTT
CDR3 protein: CASSLQGPMNTEAFF

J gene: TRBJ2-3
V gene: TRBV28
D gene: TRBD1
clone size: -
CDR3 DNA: TGTGCCAGCAGTTACCAGACAGGGGGCTCGGGAGATACGCAGTATTTT
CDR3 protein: CASSYQTGGSGDTQYF

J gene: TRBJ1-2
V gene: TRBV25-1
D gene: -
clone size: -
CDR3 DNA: TGTGCCAGCAGAGGAGGGGGGGCTACTAGCTATGGCTACACCTTC
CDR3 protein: CASRGGGATSYGYTF

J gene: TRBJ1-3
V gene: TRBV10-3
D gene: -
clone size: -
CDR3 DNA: TGTGCCATCAGCGCCTATTCTGGAAACACCATATATTTT
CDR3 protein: CAISAYSGNTIYF

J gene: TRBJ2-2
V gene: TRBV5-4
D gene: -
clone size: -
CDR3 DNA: TGTGCCAGCAGCCTCACGGACACCGGGGAGCTGTTTTTT
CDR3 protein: CASSLTDTGELFF

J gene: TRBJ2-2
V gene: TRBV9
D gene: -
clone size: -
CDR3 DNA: TGTGCCAGCAGCGTAGTTGGGGCGCAGGCCGGGGAGCTGTTTTTT
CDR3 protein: CASSVVGAQAGELFF

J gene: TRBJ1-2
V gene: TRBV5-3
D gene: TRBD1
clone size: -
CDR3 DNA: TGTGCCAGAAGCTTGCCGGACAGGGATTATGGCTACACCTTC
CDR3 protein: CARSLPDRDYGYTF

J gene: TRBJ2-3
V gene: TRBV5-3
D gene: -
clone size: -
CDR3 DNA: TGTGCCAGAAGCTTGTTACTAGTCGGGACAGATACGCAGTATTTT
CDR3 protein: CARSLLLVGTDTQYF

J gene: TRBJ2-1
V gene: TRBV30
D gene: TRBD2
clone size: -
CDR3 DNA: TGTGCCTGGAGTGAGGGACTAGCGGGGTCAGAGCAGTTCTTC
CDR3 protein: CAWSEGLAGSEQFF

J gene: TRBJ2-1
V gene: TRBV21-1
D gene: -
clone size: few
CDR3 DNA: TGTGCCAGCAGCAAAGCGACTCGGCTAGATCGATACAATGAGCAGTTCTTC
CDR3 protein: CASSKATRLDRYNEQFF

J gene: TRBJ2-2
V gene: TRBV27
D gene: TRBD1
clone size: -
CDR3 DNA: TGTGCCAGCAGTTGGGACAGGCGACGCACCGGGGAGCTGTTTTTT
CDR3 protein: CASSWDRRRTGELFF

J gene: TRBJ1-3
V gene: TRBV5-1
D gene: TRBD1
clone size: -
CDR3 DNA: TGCGCCAGCAGCTTGGACAGGGGGCGAAACACCATATATTTT
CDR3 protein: CASSLDRGRNTIYF

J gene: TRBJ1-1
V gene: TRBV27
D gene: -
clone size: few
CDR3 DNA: TGTGCCAGCAGTCCAAGCAGGGCAGGCACTGAAGCTTTCTTT
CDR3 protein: CASSPSRAGTEAFF

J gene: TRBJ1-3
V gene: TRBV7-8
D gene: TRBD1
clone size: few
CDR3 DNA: TGTGCCAGCAGCTGGGGGGACAGGGGTACTGGAAACACCATATATTTT
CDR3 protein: CASSWGDRGTGNTIYF

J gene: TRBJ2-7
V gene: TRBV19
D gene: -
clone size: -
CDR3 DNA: TGTGCCAGTAGTATAGGCCCGGGGTCGGATACTAGGGAGCAGTACTTC
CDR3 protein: CASSIGPGSDTREQYF

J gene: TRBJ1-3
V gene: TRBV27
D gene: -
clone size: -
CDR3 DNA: TGTGCCAGCAGTGCCCGGGACTCGAAGGACACCATATATTTT
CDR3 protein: CASSARDSKDTIYF

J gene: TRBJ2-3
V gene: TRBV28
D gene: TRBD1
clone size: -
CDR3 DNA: TGCGGGACAGGAATCACAGATACGCAGTATTTT
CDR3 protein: CGTGITDTQYF